This TCR beta chain was obtained from a study of T cell responses to AZD1222 COVID-19 vaccine. Sequenced by immunoSEQ multiplex PCR; TCRdb stores in-frame clones only, minus some. This table has roughly 100,000 clones, around 90% appearing once. Points from the study as a whole: Of spike-specific TCRs, nearly half reportedly target regions left unmutated in variants. Just a handful of AZD1222 recipients were seropositive at baseline.

Concerning this clone: Its specificity is unknown.

CDR3 length equals 14 residues. Germline lookup yields CDR1 SEHNR and CDR2 FQNEAQ (reference sequence). The ends lost 3 bases at V and 4 bases at J; junction bases unmatched: 5. The specimen comprised peripheral blood, sampled on day 0 of AZD1222 vaccination. The chain uses TRBV7-9 and TRBJ2-5; 7 bases map to TRBD1. This clonotype was sampled from an adult in good health. DNA for the CDR3: TGTGCCAGCAGCTTTTCCAGGGGGTCAGAGACCCAGTACTTC. Protein: CASSFSRGSETQYF.